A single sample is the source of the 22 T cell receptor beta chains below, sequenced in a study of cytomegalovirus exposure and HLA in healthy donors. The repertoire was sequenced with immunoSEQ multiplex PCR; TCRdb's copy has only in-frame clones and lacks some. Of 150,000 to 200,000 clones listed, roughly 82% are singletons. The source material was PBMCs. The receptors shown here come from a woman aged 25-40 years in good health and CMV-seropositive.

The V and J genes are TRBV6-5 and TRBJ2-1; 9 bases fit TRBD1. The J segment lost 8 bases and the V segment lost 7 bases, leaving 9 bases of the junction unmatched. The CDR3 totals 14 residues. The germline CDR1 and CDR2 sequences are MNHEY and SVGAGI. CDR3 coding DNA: TGTGCCAGCAAATTCGGGGACAGGGATCATGAGCAGTTCTTC. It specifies CASKFGDRDHEQFF.

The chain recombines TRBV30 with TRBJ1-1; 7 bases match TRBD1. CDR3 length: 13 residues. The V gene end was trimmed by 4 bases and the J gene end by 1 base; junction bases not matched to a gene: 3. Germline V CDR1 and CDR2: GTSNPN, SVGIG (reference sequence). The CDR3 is CAWNRGRNTEAFF. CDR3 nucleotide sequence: TGTGCCTGGAACAGGGGAAGGAACACTGAAGCTTTCTTT.

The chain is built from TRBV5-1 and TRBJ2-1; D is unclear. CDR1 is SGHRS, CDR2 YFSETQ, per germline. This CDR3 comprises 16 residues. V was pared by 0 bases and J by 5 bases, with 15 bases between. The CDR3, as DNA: TGCGCCAGCAGCTTGGAAGAGTCGGGTATAAACAATGAGCAGTTCTTC. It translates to CASSLEESGINNEQFF.

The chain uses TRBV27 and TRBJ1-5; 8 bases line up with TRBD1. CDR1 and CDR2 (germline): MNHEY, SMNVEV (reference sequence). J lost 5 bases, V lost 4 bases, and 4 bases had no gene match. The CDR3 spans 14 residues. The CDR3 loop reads CASSSLTGDQPQHF. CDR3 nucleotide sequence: TGTGCCAGCAGTTCTTTGACAGGGGATCAGCCCCAGCATTTT.

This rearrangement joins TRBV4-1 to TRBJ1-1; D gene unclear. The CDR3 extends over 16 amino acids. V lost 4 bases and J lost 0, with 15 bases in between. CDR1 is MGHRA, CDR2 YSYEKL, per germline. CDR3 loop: CASSLTFGDMNTEAFF. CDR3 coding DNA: TGCGCCAGCAGCCTTACCTTTGGAGATATGAACACTGAAGCTTTCTTT.

The CDR3 spells CASRAGQGRQPQHF. CDR3 DNA sequence: TGTGCCAGCAGAGCCGGACAGGGCAGACAGCCCCAGCATTTT. The chain links TRBV2 to TRBJ1-5, with TRBD1 matching 8 bases. Germline V CDR1 and CDR2: SNHLY, FYNNEI. Trimming at V came to 6 bases and at J to 7 bases, leaving 8 bases not matched to a gene. There are 14 residues in the CDR3. Full variable domain (outside the CDR3, taken from reference TRBV2 and TRBJ1-5): EPEVTQTPSHQVTQMGQEVILRCVPISNHLYFYWYRQILGQKVEFLVSFYNNEISEKSEIFDDQFSVERPDGSNFTLKIRSTKLEDSAMYFCASRAGQGRQPQHFGDGTRLSIL.

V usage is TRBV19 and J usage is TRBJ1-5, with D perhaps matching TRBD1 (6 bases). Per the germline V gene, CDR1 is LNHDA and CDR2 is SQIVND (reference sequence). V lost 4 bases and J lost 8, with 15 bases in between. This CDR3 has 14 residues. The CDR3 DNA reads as TGTGCCAGTAGTACTAACAGGGAAGTCAAGCCCCAGCATTTT. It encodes CASSTNREVKPQHF.

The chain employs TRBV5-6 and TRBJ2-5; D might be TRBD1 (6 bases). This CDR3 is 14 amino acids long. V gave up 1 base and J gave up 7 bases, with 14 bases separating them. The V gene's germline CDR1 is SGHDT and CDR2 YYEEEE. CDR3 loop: CASSLSGARGTQYF. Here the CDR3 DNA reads TGTGCCAGCAGCTTGTCAGGGGCCCGGGGGACCCAGTACTTC.

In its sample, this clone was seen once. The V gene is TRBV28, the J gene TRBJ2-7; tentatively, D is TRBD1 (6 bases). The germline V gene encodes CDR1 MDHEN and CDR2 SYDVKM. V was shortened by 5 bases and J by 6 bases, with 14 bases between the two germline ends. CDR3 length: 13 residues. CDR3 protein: CASSRPDRSEQYF. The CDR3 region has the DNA TGTGCCAGCAGTCGACCCGACAGGTCCGAGCAGTACTTC. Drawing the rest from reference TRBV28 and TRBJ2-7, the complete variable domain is DVKVTQSSRYLVKRTGEKVFLECVQDMDHENMFWYRQDPGLGLRLIYFSYDVKMKEKGDIPEGYSVSREKKERFSLILESASTNQTSMYLCASSRPDRSEQYFGPGTRLTVT.

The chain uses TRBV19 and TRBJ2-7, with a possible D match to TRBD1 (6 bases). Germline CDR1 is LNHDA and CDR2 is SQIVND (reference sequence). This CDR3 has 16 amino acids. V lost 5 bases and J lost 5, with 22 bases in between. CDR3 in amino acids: CASSLLGLQGADEQYF. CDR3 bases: TGTGCCAGTAGTCTCCTCGGGCTACAGGGTGCCGACGAGCAGTACTTC. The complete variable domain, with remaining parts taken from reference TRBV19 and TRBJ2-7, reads DGGITQSPKYLFRKEGQNVTLSCEQNLNHDAMYWYRQDPGQGLRLIYYSQIVNDFQKGDIAEGYSVSREKKESFPLTVTSAQKNPTAFYLCASSLLGLQGADEQYFGPGTRLTVT.

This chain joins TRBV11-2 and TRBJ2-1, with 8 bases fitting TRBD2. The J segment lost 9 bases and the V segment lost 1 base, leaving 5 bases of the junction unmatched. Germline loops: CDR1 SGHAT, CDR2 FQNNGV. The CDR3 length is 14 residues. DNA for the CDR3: TGTGCCAGCAGCTTAGGGTTTGCGGGGGGTGAGCAGTTCTTC. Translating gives CASSLGFAGGEQFF.

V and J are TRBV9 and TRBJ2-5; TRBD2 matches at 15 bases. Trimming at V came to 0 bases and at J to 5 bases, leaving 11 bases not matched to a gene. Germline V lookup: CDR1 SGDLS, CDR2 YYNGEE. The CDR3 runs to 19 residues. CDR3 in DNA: TGTGCCAGCAGCGTAGGTGGGACAGGGGGGACTAGCGGGAGGGAGACCCAGTACTTC. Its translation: CASSVGGTGGTSGRETQYF.

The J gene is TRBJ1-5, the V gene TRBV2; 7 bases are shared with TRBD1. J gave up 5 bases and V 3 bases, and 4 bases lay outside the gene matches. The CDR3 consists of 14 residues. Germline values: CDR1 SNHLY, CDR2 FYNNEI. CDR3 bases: TGTGCCAGCAGTGAGAACAGGGGAGATCAGCCCCAGCATTTT. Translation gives CASSENRGDQPQHF.

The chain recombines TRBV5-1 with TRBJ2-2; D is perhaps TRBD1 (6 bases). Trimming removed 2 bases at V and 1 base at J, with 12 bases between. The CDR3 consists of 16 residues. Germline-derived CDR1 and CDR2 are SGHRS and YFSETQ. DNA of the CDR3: TGCGCCAGCAGCTTTGGTTGGGGGCGGAACACCGGGGAGCTGTTTTTT. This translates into CASSFGWGRNTGELFF.

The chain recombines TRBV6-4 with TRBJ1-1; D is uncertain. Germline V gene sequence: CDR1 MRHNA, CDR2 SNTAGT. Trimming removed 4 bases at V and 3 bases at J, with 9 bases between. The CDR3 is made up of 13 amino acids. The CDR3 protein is CASSVDLDTEAFF. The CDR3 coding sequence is TGTGCCAGCAGTGTAGACTTGGACACTGAAGCTTTCTTT.

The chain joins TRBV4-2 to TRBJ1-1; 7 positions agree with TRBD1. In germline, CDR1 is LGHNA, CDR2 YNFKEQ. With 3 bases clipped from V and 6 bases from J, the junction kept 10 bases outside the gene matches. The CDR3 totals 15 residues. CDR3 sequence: CASSHASDRVSEAFF. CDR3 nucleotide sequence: TGTGCCAGCAGCCACGCCAGCGACAGGGTCTCTGAAGCTTTCTTT.

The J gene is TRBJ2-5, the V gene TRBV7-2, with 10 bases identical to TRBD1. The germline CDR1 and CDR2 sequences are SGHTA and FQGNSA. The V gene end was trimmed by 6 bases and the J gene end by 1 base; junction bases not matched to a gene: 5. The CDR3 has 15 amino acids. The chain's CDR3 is CASRRTGGLQETQYF. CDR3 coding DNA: TGTGCCAGCAGGAGGACAGGGGGACTCCAAGAGACCCAGTACTTC.

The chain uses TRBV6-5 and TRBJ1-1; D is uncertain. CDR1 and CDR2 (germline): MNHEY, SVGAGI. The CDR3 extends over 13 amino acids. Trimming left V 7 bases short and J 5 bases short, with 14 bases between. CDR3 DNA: TGTGCCAGCACCCAGGACGGGAGGACTGAAGCTTTCTTT. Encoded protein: CASTQDGRTEAFF.

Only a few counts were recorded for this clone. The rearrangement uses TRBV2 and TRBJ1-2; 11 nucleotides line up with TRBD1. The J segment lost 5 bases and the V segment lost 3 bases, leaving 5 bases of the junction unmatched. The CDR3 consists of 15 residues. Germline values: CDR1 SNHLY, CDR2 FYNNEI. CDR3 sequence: CASSDGTGGSYGYTF. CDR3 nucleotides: TGTGCCAGCAGTGACGGGACAGGGGGTTCGTATGGCTACACCTTC.

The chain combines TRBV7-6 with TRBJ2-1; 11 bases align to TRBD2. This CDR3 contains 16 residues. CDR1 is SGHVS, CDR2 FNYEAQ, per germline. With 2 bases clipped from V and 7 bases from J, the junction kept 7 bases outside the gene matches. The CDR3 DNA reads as TGTGCCAGCAGCTTAATACGTAGCGGGAGGGGTAATGAGCAGTTCTTC. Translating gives CASSLIRSGRGNEQFF.

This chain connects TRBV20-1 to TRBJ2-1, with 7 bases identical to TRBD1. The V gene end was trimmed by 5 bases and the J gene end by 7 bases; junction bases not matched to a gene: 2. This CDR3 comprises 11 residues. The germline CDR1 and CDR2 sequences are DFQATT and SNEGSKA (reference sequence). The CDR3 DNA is TGCAGTGCTTGGGGACAGAATGAGCAGTTCTTC. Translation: CSAWGQNEQFF.

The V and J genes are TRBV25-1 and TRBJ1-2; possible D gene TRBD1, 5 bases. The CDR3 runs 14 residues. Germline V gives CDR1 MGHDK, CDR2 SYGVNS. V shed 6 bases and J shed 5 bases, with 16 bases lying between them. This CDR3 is CASRQSDTLYGYTF. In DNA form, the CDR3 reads TGTGCCAGCAGACAGTCGGACACACTTTATGGCTACACCTTC.